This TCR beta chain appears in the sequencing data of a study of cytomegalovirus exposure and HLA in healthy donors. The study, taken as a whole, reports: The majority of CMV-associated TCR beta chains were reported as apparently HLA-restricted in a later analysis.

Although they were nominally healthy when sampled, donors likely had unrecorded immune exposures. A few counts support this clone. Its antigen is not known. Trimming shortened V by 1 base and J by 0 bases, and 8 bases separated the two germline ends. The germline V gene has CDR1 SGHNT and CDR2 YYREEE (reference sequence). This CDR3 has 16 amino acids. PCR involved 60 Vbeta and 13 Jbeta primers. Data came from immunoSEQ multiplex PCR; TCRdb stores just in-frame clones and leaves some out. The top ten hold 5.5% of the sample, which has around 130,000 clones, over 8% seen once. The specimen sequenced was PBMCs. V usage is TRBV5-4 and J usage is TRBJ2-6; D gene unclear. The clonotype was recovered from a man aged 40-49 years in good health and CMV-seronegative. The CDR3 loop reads CASSLISGSGANVLTF. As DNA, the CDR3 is TGTGCCAGCAGCTTGATTTCGGGCTCTGGGGCCAACGTCCTGACTTTC.